This entry concerns a single TCR beta chain. This entry belongs to a study of blood T cell repertoires in COVID-19. V was clipped by 9 bases and J by 5 bases; unmatched bases: 17. The CDR3 consists of 16 residues. The germline V gene encodes CDR1 WSHSY and CDR2 SAAADI. Clinical history reported by participants formed the basis on which cohorts were assigned. Repertoires were generated with immunoSEQ multiplex PCR, while TCRdb's copy carries only in-frame clones and drops some. The sample records approximately 390,000 clones, approximately 87% being singletons. The receptor was derived from a woman aged 45-65 years who had recovered from COVID-19. The chain carries TRBV10-2 and TRBJ1-1; 8 positions match TRBD1. The sequencing sample was made of PBMCs or T cells enriched from blood (not recorded which). The CDR3 DNA follows: TGCGCCAGTATAACGGGACAGGCGACCGGGGATACTGAAGCTTTCTTT. Translating it yields CASITGQATGDTEAFF.